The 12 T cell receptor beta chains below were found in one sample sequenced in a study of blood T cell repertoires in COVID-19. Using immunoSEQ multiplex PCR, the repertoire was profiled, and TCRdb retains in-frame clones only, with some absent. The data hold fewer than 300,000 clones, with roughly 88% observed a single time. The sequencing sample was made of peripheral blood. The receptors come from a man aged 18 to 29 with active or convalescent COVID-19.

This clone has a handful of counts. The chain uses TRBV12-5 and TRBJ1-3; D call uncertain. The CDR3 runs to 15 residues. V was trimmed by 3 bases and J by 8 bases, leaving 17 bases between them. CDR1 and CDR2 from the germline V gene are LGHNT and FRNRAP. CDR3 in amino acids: CASGLVGEGGDTIYF. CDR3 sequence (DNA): TGTGCTAGTGGTTTAGTAGGAGAGGGTGGGGACACCATATATTTT.

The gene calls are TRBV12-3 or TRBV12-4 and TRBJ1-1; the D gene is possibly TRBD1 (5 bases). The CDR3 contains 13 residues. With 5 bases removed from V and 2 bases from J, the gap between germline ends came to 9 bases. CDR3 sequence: CASSDSTNTEAFF. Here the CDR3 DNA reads TGTGCCAGCAGTGACAGCACCAACACTGAAGCTTTCTTT.

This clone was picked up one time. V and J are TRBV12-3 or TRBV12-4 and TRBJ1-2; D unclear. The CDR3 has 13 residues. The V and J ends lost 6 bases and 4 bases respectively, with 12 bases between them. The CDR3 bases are TGTGCCAGCAGCTCTACAGAGAGCTATGGCTACACCTTC. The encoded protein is CASSSTESYGYTF.

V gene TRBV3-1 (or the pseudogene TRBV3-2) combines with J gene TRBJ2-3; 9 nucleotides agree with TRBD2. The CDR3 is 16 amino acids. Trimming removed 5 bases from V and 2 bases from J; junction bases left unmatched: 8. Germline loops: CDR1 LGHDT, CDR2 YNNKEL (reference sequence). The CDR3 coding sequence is TGTGCCAGCAGCTCCGACTCTAGCGGGGACACAGATACGCAGTATTTT. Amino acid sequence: CASSSDSSGDTDTQYF.

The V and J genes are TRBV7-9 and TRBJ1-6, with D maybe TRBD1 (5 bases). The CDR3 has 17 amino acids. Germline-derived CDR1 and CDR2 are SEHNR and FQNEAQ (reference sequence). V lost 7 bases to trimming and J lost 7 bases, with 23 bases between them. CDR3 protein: CASTTRLRGRQNSPLHF. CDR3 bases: TGTGCCAGCACCACCCGACTGCGGGGGAGACAAAATTCACCCCTCCACTTT.

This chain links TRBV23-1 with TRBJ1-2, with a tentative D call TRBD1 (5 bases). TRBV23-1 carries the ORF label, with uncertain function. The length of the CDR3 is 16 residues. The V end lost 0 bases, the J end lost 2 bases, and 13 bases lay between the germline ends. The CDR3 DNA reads TGCGCCAGCAGTCAATCGAATAGACAGATCAACTATGGCTACACCTTC. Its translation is CASSQSNRQINYGYTF.

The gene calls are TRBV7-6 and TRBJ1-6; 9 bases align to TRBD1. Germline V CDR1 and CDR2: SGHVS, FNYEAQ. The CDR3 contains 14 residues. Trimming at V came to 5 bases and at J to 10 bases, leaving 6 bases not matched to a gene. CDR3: CASSPGQGGSPLHF. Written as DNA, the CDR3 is TGTGCCAGCAGCCCGGGACAGGGAGGATCACCCCTCCACTTT.

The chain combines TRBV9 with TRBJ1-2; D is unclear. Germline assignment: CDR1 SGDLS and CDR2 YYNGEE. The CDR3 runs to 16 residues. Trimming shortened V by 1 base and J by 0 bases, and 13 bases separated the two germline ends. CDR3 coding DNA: TGTGCCAGCAGCGTACACCGATATCCAGCTAACTATGGCTACACCTTC. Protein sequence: CASSVHRYPANYGYTF.

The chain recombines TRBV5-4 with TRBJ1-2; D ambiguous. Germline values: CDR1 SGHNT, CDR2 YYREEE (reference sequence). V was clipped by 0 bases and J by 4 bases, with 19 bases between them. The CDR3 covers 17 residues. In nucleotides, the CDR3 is TGTGCCAGCAGCTTGGGTCCCCGGTCCGGAGGAGGCTATGGCTACACCTTC. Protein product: CASSLGPRSGGGYGYTF.

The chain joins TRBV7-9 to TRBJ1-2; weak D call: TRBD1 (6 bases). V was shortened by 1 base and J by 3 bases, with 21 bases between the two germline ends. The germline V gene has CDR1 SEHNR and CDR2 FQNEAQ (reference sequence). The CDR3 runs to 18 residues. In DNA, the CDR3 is TGTGCCAGCAGCTTAGGATCCCCGGGACACTCGCTAGACTATGGCTACACCTTC. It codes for CASSLGSPGHSLDYGYTF.

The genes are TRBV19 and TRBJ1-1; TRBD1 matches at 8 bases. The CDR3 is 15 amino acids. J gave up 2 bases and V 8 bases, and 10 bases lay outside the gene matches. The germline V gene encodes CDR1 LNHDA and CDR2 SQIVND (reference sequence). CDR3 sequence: CASSKSTGANTEAFF. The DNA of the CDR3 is TGTGCCAGTTCTAAGTCGACAGGGGCCAACACTGAAGCTTTCTTT.

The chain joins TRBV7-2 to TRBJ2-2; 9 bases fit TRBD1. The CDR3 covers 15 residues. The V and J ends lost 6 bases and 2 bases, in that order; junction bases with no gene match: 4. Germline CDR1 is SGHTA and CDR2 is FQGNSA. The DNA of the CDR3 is TGTGCCAGCAGTAGGGACAGGGCTAACACCGGGGAGCTGTTTTTT. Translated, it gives CASSRDRANTGELFF.